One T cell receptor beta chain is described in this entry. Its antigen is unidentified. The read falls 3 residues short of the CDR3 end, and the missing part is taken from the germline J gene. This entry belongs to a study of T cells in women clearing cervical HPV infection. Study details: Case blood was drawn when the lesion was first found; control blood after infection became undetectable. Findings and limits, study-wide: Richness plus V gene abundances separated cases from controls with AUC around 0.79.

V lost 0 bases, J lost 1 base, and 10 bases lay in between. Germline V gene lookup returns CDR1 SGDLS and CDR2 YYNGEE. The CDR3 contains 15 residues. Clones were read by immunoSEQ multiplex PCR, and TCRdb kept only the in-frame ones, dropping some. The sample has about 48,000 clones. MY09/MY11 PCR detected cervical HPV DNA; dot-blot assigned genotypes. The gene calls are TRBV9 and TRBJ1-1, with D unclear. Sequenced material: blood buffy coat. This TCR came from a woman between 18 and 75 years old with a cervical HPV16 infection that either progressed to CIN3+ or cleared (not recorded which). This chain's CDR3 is CASSVAGSSNTEAFF. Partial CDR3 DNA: TGTGCCAGCAGCGTAGCAGGCTCTTCGAACACTGAA.